This record covers a single T cell receptor (beta chain). It was with a sample-barcoded 5' primer and a J-beta primer mix that a second PCR of about 6 to 11 cycles was run. A single record per CDR3 protein comes from TCRdb applying MiXCR to the 5' RACE reads. Of around 1,000,000 distinct CDR3 sequences listed, less than 45% are singletons. This entry is derived from a study of blood T cells in healthy people across ages. The trim removed 7 bases at V and 6 bases at J, leaving 7 bases unmatched. This CDR3 contains 12 residues. Germline CDR1 reads DFQATT; CDR2 reads SNEGSKA (reference sequence). The receptor was derived from a young man in good health. Material: blood. J is TRBJ1-1 and V is TRBV20-1; 8 nucleotides align to TRBD1. Written as DNA, the CDR3 is TGCAGTGGGACAGGGAGAGTCTCTGAAGCTTTCTTT. Its protein product is CSGTGRVSEAFF.